Listed below are T cell receptor beta chains from one sample, sequenced in a study of blood T cells in healthy people across ages. In TCRdb, the 5' RACE reads were re-called with MiXCR into one record per CDR3 protein. This repertoire shows around 1,000,000 distinct CDR3 sequences, less than 45% found once; its top ten account for about an eighth. Sequencing was done on a sample of blood. The source is a man between 18 and 29 years old in good health. CDR3s leave out the opening cysteine and the closing phenylalanine or tryptophan. Only some rows state a clone size, as once, few, many or a class for expanded clones.

size | V | CDR3
- | TRBV3-1 | ASSQDNYYNEQF
- | TRBV7-5 | ISVSEARTKPNEKLF
- | TRBV7-2 | ASSPRTKLRTSGANVLT
few | TRBV27 | ASSLGQSSEQY
few | TRBV5-1 | ASSSNAGTGARGAF
- | TRBV2 | ASSVSDTEAF
- | TRBV6-2/TRBV6-3 | ASSYRARMNTEAF
- | TRBV11-3 | ASSSTDRDPAELF
many | TRBV10-3 | AISDGGGYVIREQY
many | TRBV6-5 | ASSSRRGGNTEAF
- | TRBV29-1 | SVGWDSNTEAF
- | TRBV2 | ASRPGSGVPRAF
- | TRBV20-1 | SARERLAGGPEQF
- | TRBV4-1 | ASSPTIQGGYT
- | TRBV2 | ASGEWRGTDTQY
few | TRBV10-3 | AISQQGLAYEQY
- | TRBV5-1 | ASSAGGLAADTQY
once | TRBV5-1 | ASSPGISVAGYGDTQY
- | TRBV12-3/TRBV12-4 | ACKAGTQQETQY
- | TRBV24-1 | ATSEKGTRSADTQY
- | TRBV5-1 | ASSFQASYEQY
- | TRBV7-2 | ASSLGRGSSYNSPLH
- | TRBV5-4 | ASSLQPGEGEKLF
few | TRBV25-1 | AIQDSFGYT
- | TRBV7-8 | ASSDRVPGTGNTIY
- | TRBV5-1 | ASRTNRTGVSYEQY
few | TRBV10-3 | AISESYRGLDSPLH
- | TRBV20-1 | SAREKGPSAF
few | TRBV12-3/TRBV12-4 | ASSFYRSGPSTDTQY
- | TRBV4-2 | ASSQDRRIDGETQY
- | TRBV7-9 | ASSFLTGRTSGGYNGQF
- | TRBV5-1 | ASGRAPSSYEQY
many | TRBV12-3/TRBV12-4 | ASRETGDEQY
- | TRBV2 | ASIGGTANTGELF
- | TRBV14 | ASSQDGEGVNTEAF
- | TRBV7-2 | ASSLDRAMGQPQH
- | TRBV5-5 | ASSPGADIGGNQPQH
- | TRBV20-1 | SASPGMNTEAF
- | TRBV4-3 | ASSQDRPYEQY
- | TRBV10-3 | AISESGAGETQY
- | TRBV7-9 | ASSSYRDPNTEAF
- | TRBV14 | ASKRASGGTEAF
- | TRBV14 | ASSQVRKAEKGELF
few | TRBV20-1 | SASAPRKAF
- | TRBV4-3 | ASSQDVDTRREQF
- | TRBV5-1 | ASRWTDYGYT
- | TRBV12-3/TRBV12-4 | ASRRTGALDTQY
- | TRBV6-5 | ASSPLTSNTGELF
- | TRBV27 | ASSPITVQETQY
- | TRBV27 | ASSPGTGATYNSPLH
few | TRBV6-5 | ASSYGLSGTGAPTEAF
- | TRBV18 | VSSPGTGRTEAF
- | TRBV9 | ASSVEAGGDYGYT
- | TRBV20-1 | SARDVSSSGNTIY
- | TRBV24-1 | ATSDTQGLGPQH
- | TRBV18 | ASSPLGTAGNTIY
- | TRBV2 | ASTADRGLGDTQY
- | TRBV20-1 | SARRSPDLANYGYT